This is a list of T cell receptor beta chains from one sample in a study of CDR3 diversity in severe acne. TCRdb re-called the PCR reads through MiXCR, storing one row per CDR3 protein. Of over 85,000 distinct CDR3 sequences listed, roughly half are singletons. Sequencing used blood. These receptors were taken from a male donor with acne. The CDR3 runs from the conserved cysteine through the conserved F or W. D genes are given only for firm matches. Clone size appears in some rows only: once, few, many, or a class for an expanded clone.

J gene: TRBJ2-1; clone size: medium-sized; V gene: TRBV20-1; D gene: TRBD2; CDR3 protein: CSARGQLAPSSYNEQFF
J gene: TRBJ2-3; clone size: -; V gene: TRBV7-3; D gene: -; CDR3 protein: CASIKWGAWDTDTQYF
J gene: TRBJ2-7; clone size: few; V gene: TRBV25-1; D gene: -; CDR3 protein: CASSDKTYGYEQYF
J gene: -; clone size: -; V gene: TRBV24-1; D gene: -; CDR3 protein: CASSVVDNEQFF
J gene: TRBJ2-7; clone size: -; V gene: TRBV4-1; D gene: -; CDR3 protein: CASSPDVPGSSYEQYF
J gene: TRBJ1-1; clone size: -; V gene: TRBV7-2; D gene: -; CDR3 protein: CASSPRTIEAFF
J gene: TRBJ1-1; clone size: -; V gene: TRBV6-5; D gene: -; CDR3 protein: CASSLRGAEAFF
J gene: TRBJ1-1; clone size: -; V gene: TRBV6-5; D gene: TRBD1; CDR3 protein: CASSRDRGDTEAFF
J gene: TRBJ1-5; clone size: many; V gene: TRBV19; D gene: -; CDR3 protein: CASSDTVNQPQHF
J gene: TRBJ1-6; clone size: few; V gene: TRBV10-3; D gene: -; CDR3 protein: CAISEPDSPLHF
J gene: TRBJ1-1; clone size: medium-sized; V gene: TRBV24-1; D gene: -; CDR3 protein: CATSEPGKTEAFF
J gene: TRBJ2-2; clone size: few; V gene: TRBV3-1; D gene: TRBD1; CDR3 protein: CASSQTGGGELFF
J gene: TRBJ1-1; clone size: few; V gene: TRBV10-3; D gene: -; CDR3 protein: CAIRTAKNTEAFF
J gene: TRBJ1-3; clone size: many; V gene: TRBV28; D gene: -; CDR3 protein: CASSPGSSGNTIYF
J gene: TRBJ1-1; clone size: few; V gene: TRBV5-8; D gene: -; CDR3 protein: CASNPWTPNTEAFF
J gene: TRBJ1-2; clone size: medium-sized; V gene: TRBV20-1; D gene: TRBD1; CDR3 protein: CSARDRQDRYYGYTF
J gene: TRBJ1-5; clone size: -; V gene: TRBV29-1; D gene: -; CDR3 protein: CSVGSNQPQHF
J gene: TRBJ2-5; clone size: -; V gene: TRBV15; D gene: -; CDR3 protein: CATRQLEEETQYF